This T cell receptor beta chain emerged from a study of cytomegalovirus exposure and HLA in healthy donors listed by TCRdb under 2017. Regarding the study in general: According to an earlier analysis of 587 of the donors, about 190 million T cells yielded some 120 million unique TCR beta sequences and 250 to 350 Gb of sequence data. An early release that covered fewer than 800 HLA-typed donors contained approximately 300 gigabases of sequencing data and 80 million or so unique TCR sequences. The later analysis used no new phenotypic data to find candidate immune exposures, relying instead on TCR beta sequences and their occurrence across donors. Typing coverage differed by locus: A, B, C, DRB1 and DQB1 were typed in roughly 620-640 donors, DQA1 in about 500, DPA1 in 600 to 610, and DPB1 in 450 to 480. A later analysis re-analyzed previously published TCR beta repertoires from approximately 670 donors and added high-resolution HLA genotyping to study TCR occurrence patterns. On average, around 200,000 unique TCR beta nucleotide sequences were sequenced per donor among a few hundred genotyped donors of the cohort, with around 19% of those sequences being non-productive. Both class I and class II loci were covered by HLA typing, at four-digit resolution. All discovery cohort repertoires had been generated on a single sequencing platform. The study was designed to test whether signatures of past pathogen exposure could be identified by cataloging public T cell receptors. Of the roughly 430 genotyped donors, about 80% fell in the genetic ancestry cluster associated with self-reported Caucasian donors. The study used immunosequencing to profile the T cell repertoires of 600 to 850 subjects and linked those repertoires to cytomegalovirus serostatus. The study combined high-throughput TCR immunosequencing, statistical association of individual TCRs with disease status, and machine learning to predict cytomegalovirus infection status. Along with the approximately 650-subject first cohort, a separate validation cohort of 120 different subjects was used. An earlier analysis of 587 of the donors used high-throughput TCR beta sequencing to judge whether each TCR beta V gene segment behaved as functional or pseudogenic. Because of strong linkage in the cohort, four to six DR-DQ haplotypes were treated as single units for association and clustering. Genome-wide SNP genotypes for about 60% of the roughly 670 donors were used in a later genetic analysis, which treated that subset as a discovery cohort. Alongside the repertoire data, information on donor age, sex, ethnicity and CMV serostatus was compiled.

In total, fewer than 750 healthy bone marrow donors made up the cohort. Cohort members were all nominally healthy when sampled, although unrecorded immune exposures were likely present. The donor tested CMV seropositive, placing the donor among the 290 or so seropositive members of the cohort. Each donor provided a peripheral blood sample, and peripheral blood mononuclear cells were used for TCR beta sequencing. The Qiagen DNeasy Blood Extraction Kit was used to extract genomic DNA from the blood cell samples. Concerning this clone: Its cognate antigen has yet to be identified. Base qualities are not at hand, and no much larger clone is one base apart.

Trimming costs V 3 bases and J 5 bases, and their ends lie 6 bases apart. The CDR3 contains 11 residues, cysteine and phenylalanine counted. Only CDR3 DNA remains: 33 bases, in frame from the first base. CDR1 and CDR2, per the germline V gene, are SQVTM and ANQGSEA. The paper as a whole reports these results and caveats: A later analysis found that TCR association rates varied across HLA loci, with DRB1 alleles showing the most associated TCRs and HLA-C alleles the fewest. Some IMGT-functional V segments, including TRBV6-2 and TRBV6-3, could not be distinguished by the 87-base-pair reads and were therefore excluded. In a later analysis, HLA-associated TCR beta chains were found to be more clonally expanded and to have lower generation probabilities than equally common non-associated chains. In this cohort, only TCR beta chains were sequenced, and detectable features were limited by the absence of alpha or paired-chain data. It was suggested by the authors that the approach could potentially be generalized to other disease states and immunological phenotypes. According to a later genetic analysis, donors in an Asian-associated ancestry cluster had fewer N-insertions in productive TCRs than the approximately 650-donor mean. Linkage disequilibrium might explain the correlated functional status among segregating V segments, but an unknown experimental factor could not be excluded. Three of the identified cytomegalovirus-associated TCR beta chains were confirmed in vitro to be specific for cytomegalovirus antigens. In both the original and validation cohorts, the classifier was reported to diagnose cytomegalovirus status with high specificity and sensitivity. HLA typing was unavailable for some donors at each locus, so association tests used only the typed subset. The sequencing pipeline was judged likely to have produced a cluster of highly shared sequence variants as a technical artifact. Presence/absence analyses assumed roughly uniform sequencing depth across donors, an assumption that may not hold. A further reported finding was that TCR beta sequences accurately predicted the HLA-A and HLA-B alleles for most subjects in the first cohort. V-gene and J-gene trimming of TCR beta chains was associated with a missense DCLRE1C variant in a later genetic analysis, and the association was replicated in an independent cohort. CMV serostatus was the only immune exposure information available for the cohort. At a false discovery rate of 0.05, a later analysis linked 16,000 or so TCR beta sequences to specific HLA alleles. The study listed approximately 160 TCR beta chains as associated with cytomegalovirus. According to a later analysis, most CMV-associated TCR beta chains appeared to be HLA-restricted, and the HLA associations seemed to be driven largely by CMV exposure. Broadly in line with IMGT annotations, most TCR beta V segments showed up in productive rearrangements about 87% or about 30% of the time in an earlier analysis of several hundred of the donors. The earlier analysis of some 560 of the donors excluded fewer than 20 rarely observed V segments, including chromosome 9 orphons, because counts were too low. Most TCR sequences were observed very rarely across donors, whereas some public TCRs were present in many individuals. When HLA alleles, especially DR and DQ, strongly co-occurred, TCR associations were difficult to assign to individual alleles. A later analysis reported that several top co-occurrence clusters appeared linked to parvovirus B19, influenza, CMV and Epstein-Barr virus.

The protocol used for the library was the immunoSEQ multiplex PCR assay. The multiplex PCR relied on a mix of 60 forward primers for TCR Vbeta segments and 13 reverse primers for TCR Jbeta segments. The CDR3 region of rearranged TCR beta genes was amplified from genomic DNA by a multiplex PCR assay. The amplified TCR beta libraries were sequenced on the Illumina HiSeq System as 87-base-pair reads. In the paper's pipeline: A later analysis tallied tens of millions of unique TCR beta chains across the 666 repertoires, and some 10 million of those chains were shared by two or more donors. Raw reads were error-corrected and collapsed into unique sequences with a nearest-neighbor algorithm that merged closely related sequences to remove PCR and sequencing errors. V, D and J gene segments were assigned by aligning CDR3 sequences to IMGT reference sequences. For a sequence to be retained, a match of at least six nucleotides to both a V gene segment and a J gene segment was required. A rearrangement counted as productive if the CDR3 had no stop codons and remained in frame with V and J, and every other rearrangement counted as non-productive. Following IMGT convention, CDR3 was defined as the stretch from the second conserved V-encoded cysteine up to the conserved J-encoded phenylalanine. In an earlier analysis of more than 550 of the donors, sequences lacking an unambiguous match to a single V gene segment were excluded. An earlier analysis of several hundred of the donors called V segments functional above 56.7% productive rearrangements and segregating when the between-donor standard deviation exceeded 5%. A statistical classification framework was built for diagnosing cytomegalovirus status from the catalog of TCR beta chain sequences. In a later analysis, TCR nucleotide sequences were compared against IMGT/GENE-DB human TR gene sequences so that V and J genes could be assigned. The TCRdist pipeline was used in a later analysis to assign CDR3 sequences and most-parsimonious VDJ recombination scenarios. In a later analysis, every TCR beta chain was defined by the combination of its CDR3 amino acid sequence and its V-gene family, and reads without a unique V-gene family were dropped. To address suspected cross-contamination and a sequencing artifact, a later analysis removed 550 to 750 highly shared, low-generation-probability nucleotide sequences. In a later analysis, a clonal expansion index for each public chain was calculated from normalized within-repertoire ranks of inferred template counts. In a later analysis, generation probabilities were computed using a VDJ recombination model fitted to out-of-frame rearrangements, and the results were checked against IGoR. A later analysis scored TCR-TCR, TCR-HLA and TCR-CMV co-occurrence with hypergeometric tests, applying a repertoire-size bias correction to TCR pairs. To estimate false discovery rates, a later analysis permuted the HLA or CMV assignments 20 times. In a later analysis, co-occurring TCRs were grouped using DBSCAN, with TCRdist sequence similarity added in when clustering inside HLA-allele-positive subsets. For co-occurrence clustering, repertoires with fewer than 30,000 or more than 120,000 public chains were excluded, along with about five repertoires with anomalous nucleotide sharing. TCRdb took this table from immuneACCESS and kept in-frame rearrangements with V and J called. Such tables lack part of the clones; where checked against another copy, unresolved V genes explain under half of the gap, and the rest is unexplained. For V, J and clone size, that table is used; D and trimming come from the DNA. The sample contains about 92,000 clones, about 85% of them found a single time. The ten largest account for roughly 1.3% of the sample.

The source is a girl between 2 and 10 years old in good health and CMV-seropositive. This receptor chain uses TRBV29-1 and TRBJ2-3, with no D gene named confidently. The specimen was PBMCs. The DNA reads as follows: TGCAGCGTTGAGGGCGAAGATACGCAGTATTTT. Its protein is CSVEGEDTQYF.